This entry lists 32 T cell receptor beta chains sequenced from one sample in a study of T cells after somatic rescue of genetic block. The protocol was immunoSEQ multiplex PCR, while the TCRdb copy is restricted to in-frame clones and leaves out a portion. This repertoire shows about 88,000 clones, about nine tenths found once; its top ten account for about 1.5%. The sample taken for sequencing was peripheral blood mononuclear cells (PBMCs). Every receptor here comes from a woman under 30.

The V gene is TRBV27, the J gene TRBJ2-7; D might be TRBD1 (6 bases). This CDR3 spans 14 amino acids. Trimming pared 6 bases from V and 2 bases from J, leaving 14 bases between. Germline V lookup: CDR1 MNHEY, CDR2 SMNVEV (reference sequence). CDR3 sequence reads: CASRQRQETYEQYF. Written as DNA, the CDR3 is TGTGCCAGCAGGCAAAGACAGGAAACCTACGAGCAGTACTTC.

The V and J genes are TRBV5-6 and TRBJ2-7; 9 nucleotides align to TRBD1. The CDR3 consists of 15 residues. The V and J ends lost 6 bases and 7 bases, in that order; junction bases with no gene match: 14. Germline loops: CDR1 SGHDT, CDR2 YYEEEE. The CDR3, as DNA: TGTGCCAGCACCGCGACCTGGGACAGGGTTGGTGAGCAGTACTTC. Encoded protein: CASTATWDRVGEQYF.

The genes are TRBV6-1 and TRBJ2-3; TRBD2 matches 12 bases. The junction had 4 bases not matched to a gene; V was cut back by 8 bases and J by 1 base. Germline loops: CDR1 MNHNS, CDR2 SASEGT. The CDR3 runs 15 residues. CDR3 bases: TGTGCCAGCCGGACTAGCGGGATCGGCACAGATACGCAGTATTTT. The encoded protein is CASRTSGIGTDTQYF.

J is TRBJ2-1 and V is TRBV28, with 7 bases aligning to TRBD2. Germline CDR1 reads MDHEN; CDR2 reads SYDVKM. V was pared by 2 bases and J by 7 bases, with 2 bases of the junction left unmatched. CDR3 length: 13 amino acids. The CDR3 loop reads CASSLGGRNEQFF. The CDR3 region has the DNA TGTGCCAGCAGTTTAGGCGGGAGAAATGAGCAGTTCTTC.

The V call is TRBV5-1, the J call TRBJ2-1; a possible D gene is TRBD2 (5 bases). The V end lost 8 bases, the J end lost 5 bases, and 17 bases lay between the germline ends. The germline gives CDR1 SGHRS, CDR2 YFSETQ. The CDR3 covers 14 residues. This CDR3 is CARAREEGNNEQFF. The CDR3 DNA is TGCGCCAGGGCACGGGAAGAGGGTAACAATGAGCAGTTCTTC.

The chain recombines TRBV9 with TRBJ1-3; 10 bases are a match to TRBD1. The V and J ends lost 3 bases and 4 bases, in that order; junction bases with no gene match: 7. The CDR3 has 16 amino acids. Germline assignment: CDR1 SGDLS and CDR2 YYNGEE. CDR3 loop: CASSDGTGVPGNTIYF. DNA of the CDR3: TGTGCCAGCAGCGATGGGACAGGGGTGCCAGGAAACACCATATATTTT.

The chain couples TRBV7-8 to TRBJ2-5, with D perhaps matching TRBD1 (6 bases). V gave up 4 bases and J gave up 4 bases, with 16 bases separating them. From germline, CDR1 is SGHVS and CDR2 FQNEAQ. This CDR3 has 15 residues. The CDR3 nucleotides are TGTGCCAGCAGCTCACACCACAGGGATCGAGAGACCCAGTACTTC. This codes for CASSSHHRDRETQYF.

The chain has TRBV5-4 and TRBJ1-2; D remains unclear. This CDR3 has 14 residues. The germline CDR1 and CDR2 sequences are SGHNT and YYREEE (reference sequence). Trimming removed 5 bases from V and 4 bases from J, with 15 bases in between. CDR3 DNA sequence: TGTGCCAGCAGGACGGATCAAGTCGGCTATGGCTACACCTTC. It specifies CASRTDQVGYGYTF. The full variable domain, its missing parts supplied by reference TRBV5-4 and TRBJ1-2, is ETGVTQSPTHLIKTRGQQVTLRCSSQSGHNTVSWYQQALGQGPQFIFQYYREEENGRGNFPPRFSGLQFPNYSSELNVNALELDDSALYLCASRTDQVGYGYTFGSGTRLTVV.

V and J are TRBV7-9 and TRBJ1-5; no definite D call. Trimming pared 3 bases from V and 0 bases from J, leaving 6 bases between. Germline V gene lookup returns CDR1 SEHNR and CDR2 FQNEAQ (reference sequence). This CDR3 has 14 amino acids. The CDR3 DNA reads as TGTGCCAGCAGCTTTGACAATAGCAATCAGCCCCAGCATTTT. Translating it yields CASSFDNSNQPQHF.

The rearrangement links TRBV6-6 to TRBJ2-1; D remains unclear. Trimming removed 2 bases at V and 5 bases at J, with 7 bases between. Germline loops: CDR1 MNHNY, CDR2 SVGAGI (reference sequence). The CDR3 runs 13 residues. CDR3 sequence (DNA): TGTGCCAGCAGTTACAAGGAAAACAATGAGCAGTTCTTC. This translates into CASSYKENNEQFF.

A note on this clone: The sample contains more than one DNA sequence encoding this CDR3. Here the CDR3 reads CASSLGQGGTEAFF. CDR3 nucleotide sequence: TGCGCCAGCAGCTTAGGACAGGGTGGGACTGAAGCTTTCTTT. V is TRBV5-1 and J is TRBJ1-1, with 8 bases aligning to TRBD1. The CDR3 sequence is 14 residues long. V lost 2 bases, J lost 5 bases, and 5 bases stayed unmatched. The germline V gene encodes CDR1 SGHRS and CDR2 YFSETQ. Supplemented by reference TRBV5-1 and TRBJ1-1, the full variable domain reads KAGVTQTPRYLIKTRGQQVTLSCSPISGHRSVSWYQQTPGQGLQFLFEYFSETQRNKGNFPGRFSGRQFSNSRSEMNVSTLELGDSALYLCASSLGQGGTEAFFGQGTRLTVV.

The J gene is TRBJ1-1, the V gene TRBV10-3; D gene unclear. This CDR3 is built from 12 residues. Germline CDR1 ENHRY, CDR2 SYGVKD. V shed 10 bases and J shed 7 bases, with 16 bases lying between them. CDR3: CATVGPGREAFF. CDR3 coding DNA: TGTGCCACCGTTGGGCCAGGACGTGAAGCTTTCTTT.

The chain uses TRBV4-3 and TRBJ1-1; no definite D call. Per germline, CDR1 LGHNA and CDR2 YSLEER. V lost 1 base and J 1 base, leaving 10 bases between the germline ends. The CDR3 runs to 15 residues. CDR3 residues: CASSQAPTGNTEAFF. DNA of the CDR3: TGCGCCAGCAGCCAAGCTCCCACCGGGAACACTGAAGCTTTCTTT.

This sequence joins TRBV5-6 and TRBJ1-1, with D uncertain. The CDR3 consists of 14 residues. Looked up from germline, CDR1 is SGHDT and CDR2 is YYEEEE. Deletions cut 2 bases from V and 4 bases from J, with 12 bases between. The CDR3 loop is CASSLRPLGTEAFF. The CDR3 DNA reads as TGTGCCAGCAGCTTAAGGCCTTTGGGCACTGAAGCTTTCTTT.

The genes are TRBV19 and TRBJ2-7; D remains ambiguous. The CDR3 contains 15 residues. Germline assignment: CDR1 LNHDA and CDR2 SQIVND (reference sequence). V gave up 5 bases and J gave up 3 bases, with 17 bases separating them. CDR3 protein: CASSARLESFYEQYF. CDR3 DNA: TGTGCCAGTAGTGCACGACTGGAGAGCTTCTACGAGCAGTACTTC.

Concerning this clone: One base away lies a much larger clone, so this may be a sequencing read error. This specimen includes other DNA sequences encoding the same CDR3. This chain links TRBV6-1 with TRBJ2-2, with D perhaps matching TRBD1 or TRBD2 (5 bases each). V dropped 3 bases and J dropped 3 bases, with 5 bases sitting between them. CDR1 and CDR2 from the germline V gene are MNHNS and SASEGT. The CDR3 extends over 13 amino acids. In DNA, the CDR3 is TGTGCCAGCAGTGAGGGGGACACCGGGGAGCTGTTTTTT. Translating it yields CASSEGDTGELFF.

This chain links TRBV15 with TRBJ1-4; no clear D gene. The germline V gene encodes CDR1 LNHNV and CDR2 YYDKDF (reference sequence). Between the trimmed V and J ends, which lost 5 bases and 2 bases, there was a span of 3 bases. The CDR3 has 12 residues. CDR3 DNA sequence: TGTGCCACCAGCGACACTAATGAAAAACTGTTTTTT. This sequence encodes CATSDTNEKLFF.

The chain couples TRBV4-3 to TRBJ1-4, with TRBD1 identical over 7 bases. The length of the CDR3 is 15 residues. Germline V gene lookup returns CDR1 LGHNA and CDR2 YSLEER. With 4 bases clipped from V and 8 bases from J, the junction kept 10 bases outside the gene matches. The CDR3 coding sequence is TGCGCCAGCAGCCCGAACAGACAGGGAAGGGAAAAACTGTTTTTT. Encoded protein: CASSPNRQGREKLFF.

A note on this clone: Additional DNA sequences in this sample encode the identical CDR3. This chain connects TRBV29-1 to TRBJ1-2, with TRBD1 matching 8 bases. The CDR3 runs to 14 residues. V shed 0 bases and J 8 bases; nucleotides not matched to a gene: 8. Looked up from germline, CDR1 is SQVTM and CDR2 is ANQGSEA. The CDR3, as DNA: TGCAGCGTTGAAGACAGGGGGCGCGGACACGGCTACACCTTC. This gives the protein CSVEDRGRGHGYTF.

The J gene is TRBJ1-5, the V gene TRBV6-6, with D perhaps TRBD1 (6 bases). The CDR3 has 14 residues. From germline, CDR1 is MNHNY and CDR2 SVGAGI (reference sequence). Trimming shortened V by 7 bases and J by 0 bases, and 10 bases separated the two germline ends. Here the CDR3 DNA reads TGTGCCAGCACCAGGACAGATAGCAATCAGCCCCAGCATTTT. It is translated as CASTRTDSNQPQHF.

The chain couples TRBV5-1 to TRBJ1-6; D is undetermined. The CDR3 is 15 amino acids. CDR1 SGHRS and CDR2 YFSETQ come from the germline V gene. The V and J ends lost 5 bases and 9 bases respectively, with 18 bases between them. The DNA of the CDR3 is TGCGCCAGCAGGGCGGGCCGATTCGTTGTTTCACCCCTCCACTTT. This gives the protein CASRAGRFVVSPLHF.

This chain joins TRBV10-3 and TRBJ2-1; 8 bases line up with TRBD2. There are 16 residues in the CDR3. J was trimmed by 1 base and V by 2 bases; bases with no gene match: 4. Germline CDR1 ENHRY, CDR2 SYGVKD. The DNA of the CDR3 is TGTGCCATCAGTGAGCGGGAGGGCCTATCCTACAATGAGCAGTTCTTC. This encodes CAISEREGLSYNEQFF.

The chain is built from TRBV28 and TRBJ2-5; no clear D. This CDR3 is built from 13 residues. CDR1 and CDR2 from the germline V gene are MDHEN and SYDVKM. Deletions cut 3 bases from V and 5 bases from J, with 10 bases between. CDR3 sequence (DNA): TGTGCCAGCAGTTTGGGCAGCGAGGAGACCCAGTACTTC. Protein: CASSLGSEETQYF.

This sequence joins TRBV29-1 and TRBJ2-7; 7 nucleotides agree with TRBD1. Unmatched junction bases numbered 7, after V lost 7 bases and J lost 4 bases. This CDR3 region has 12 residues. Germline V lookup: CDR1 SQVTM, CDR2 ANQGSEA. The CDR3 DNA reads TGCAGCGCCACCGGGACAGAGTACGAGCAGTACTTC. This codes for CSATGTEYEQYF.

The chain carries TRBV5-6 and TRBJ2-7; D remains unclear. The V and J ends lost 1 base and 4 bases respectively, with 9 bases between them. This CDR3 has 13 residues. Germline lookup yields CDR1 SGHDT and CDR2 YYEEEE. The CDR3 loop is CASSLNPQYEQYF. The CDR3 bases are TGTGCCAGCAGCTTGAATCCCCAGTACGAGCAGTACTTC.

The chain recombines TRBV29-1 with TRBJ1-3; TRBD1 matches at 7 bases. The CDR3 extends over 12 amino acids. Germline CDR1 reads SQVTM; CDR2 reads ANQGSEA. V was pared by 5 bases and J by 9 bases, with 7 bases of the junction left unmatched. CDR3 residues: CSVRDRESTIYF. Here the CDR3 DNA reads TGCAGCGTTCGTGACAGGGAATCCACCATATATTTT.

The chain joins TRBV28 to TRBJ2-7; D remains ambiguous. This CDR3 comprises 10 residues. Germline V gene sequence: CDR1 MDHEN, CDR2 SYDVKM. The germline V and J ends were trimmed by 6 bases and 4 bases, with 4 bases remaining between them. This CDR3 reads CASRKYEQYF. The DNA for the CDR3 is TGTGCCAGCAGAAAGTACGAGCAGTACTTC.

The sample holds a few counts of this clone. The chain recombines TRBV4-3 with TRBJ2-7; 9 bases agree with TRBD1. The germline V gene encodes CDR1 LGHNA and CDR2 YSLEER. V was pared by 3 bases and J by 5 bases, with 11 bases of the junction left unmatched. The CDR3 is 16 amino acids. CDR3 nucleotide sequence: TGCGCCAGCAGCCAGGAACCGGGACAGGGTTCAGACGAGCAGTACTTC. Translated: CASSQEPGQGSDEQYF.

The V call is TRBV5-1, the J call TRBJ2-4; 8 bases match TRBD1. The CDR3 length is 16 residues. Germline V gene sequence: CDR1 SGHRS, CDR2 YFSETQ. V gave up 3 bases and J gave up 1 base; unmatched junction bases: 6. The CDR3 nucleotides are TGCGCCAGCAGCTATGGACAGGGTGCGGCCAAAAACATTCAGTACTTC. Protein sequence: CASSYGQGAAKNIQYF. The whole variable domain, filled in from reference TRBV5-1 and TRBJ2-4, reads KAGVTQTPRYLIKTRGQQVTLSCSPISGHRSVSWYQQTPGQGLQFLFEYFSETQRNKGNFPGRFSGRQFSNSRSEMNVSTLELGDSALYLCASSYGQGAAKNIQYFGAGTRLSVL.

The V and J genes are TRBV11-2 and TRBJ1-2, with D tentatively TRBD1 (5 bases). The CDR3 length is 14 residues. V gave up 1 base and J gave up 2 bases, with 8 bases separating them. Per germline, CDR1 SGHAT and CDR2 FQNNGV. CDR3 sequence: CASSLGGDNYGYTF. The CDR3 DNA reads TGTGCCAGCAGCTTAGGGGGGGACAACTATGGCTACACCTTC. Combining the CDR3 with reference TRBV11-2 and TRBJ1-2 gives the whole variable domain EAGVAQSPRYKIIEKRQSVAFWCNPISGHATLYWYQQILGQGPKLLIQFQNNGVVDDSQLPKDRFSAERLKGVDSTLKIQPAKLEDSAVYLCASSLGGDNYGYTFGSGTRLTVV.

The gene calls are TRBV4-3 and TRBJ2-1, with 7 bases lining up with TRBD2. The V and J ends lost 4 bases and 4 bases, in that order; junction bases with no gene match: 10. The germline V gene encodes CDR1 LGHNA and CDR2 YSLEER. The CDR3 has 16 residues. The CDR3 sequence is CASSRVGLVGYNEQFF. The CDR3 DNA reads as TGCGCCAGCAGCCGAGTAGGACTAGTGGGTTACAATGAGCAGTTCTTC.

This chain connects TRBV18 to TRBJ1-4; 7 positions agree with TRBD1. Germline-derived CDR1 and CDR2 are KGHSH and LQKENI. Trimming took 6 bases from V and 2 from J; bases not matched to a gene: 6. This CDR3 region has 15 residues. CDR3 DNA sequence: TGTGCCAGCTCGCCTAACAGGGGTACTAATGAAAAACTGTTTTTT. Translation gives CASSPNRGTNEKLFF.